What follows are 6 T cell receptor beta chains derived from one specimen sequenced in a study of T cell clonality in common variable immunodeficiency. Method: immunoSEQ multiplex PCR; TCRdb's copy keeps in-frame clones and lacks some. The sample is made up of tens of thousands of clones, none counted only once. What was sequenced was peripheral blood mononuclear cells. These receptors were taken from a person aged 18-69 years in good health.

Of note for this clone: The read falls 3 residues short of the CDR3 end, and the missing part is taken from the germline J gene. J is TRBJ1-6 and V is TRBV30; unclear D gene. This CDR3 spans 13 amino acids. Germline values: CDR1 GTSNPN, CDR2 SVGIG (reference sequence). V was cut by 2 bases and J by 8 bases, with 10 bases left in between. The CDR3 loop is CAWSRGLDSPLHF. CDR3 DNA (partial): TGTGCCTGGAGTAGAGGGCTCGATTCACCC.

This clone was observed at least ten times. The read ends 3 residues early relative to the CDR3; the germline J gene fills the gap. This chain links TRBV5-1 with TRBJ2-1; 7 bases are a match to TRBD2. The germline V gene has CDR1 SGHRS and CDR2 YFSETQ. The CDR3 has 13 amino acids. V lost 7 bases and J lost 4; bases outside the gene matches: 5. CDR3 bases read: TGCGCCAGCGGAAGCGGGATTTACAATGAG. This sequence encodes CASGSGIYNE. From start to end, the CDR3 is CASGSGIYNEQFF. Using reference TRBV5-1 and TRBJ2-1 for the parts outside the CDR3, the full variable domain is KAGVTQTPRYLIKTRGQQVTLSCSPISGHRSVSWYQQTPGQGLQFLFEYFSETQRNKGNFPGRFSGRQFSNSRSEMNVSTLELGDSALYLCASGSGIYNEQFFGPGTRLTVL.

This clone was observed at least ten times. The DNA ends 3 residues before the CDR3 does, and the rest of the CDR3 is filled in from the germline J gene. The chain joins TRBV30 to TRBJ2-5; 11 bases map to TRBD2. The germline V gene has CDR1 GTSNPN and CDR2 SVGIG (reference sequence). J lost 2 bases, V lost 4 bases, and 6 bases had no gene match. The CDR3 sequence is 15 residues long. The CDR3 protein is CAWTYSGGAQETQYF. The CDR3 DNA, read in part, is TGTGCCTGGACCTATAGCGGGGGGGCTCAAGAGACC.

Comment on this clone: The read halts 3 residues ahead of the CDR3 end, with the missing end drawn from the germline J gene. The chain uses TRBV7-7 and TRBJ2-4, with a weak D call TRBD1 (7 bases). This CDR3 is 16 amino acids long. CDR1 is SSHAT and CDR2 is FNYEAQ in the germline V gene (reference sequence). Incomplete CDR3 DNA: TGTGCCAGCAGCCTAGGGTTGACAGGGACGGGGGAGACT. The encoded protein is CASSLGLTGTGET. The CDR3 in full is CASSLGLTGTGETQYF.

This clone was counted at least ten times. The missing CDR3 end, 3 residues past where the read stops, is filled in from the germline J gene. The chain employs TRBV19 and TRBJ2-1; TRBD2 matches 10 bases. The CDR3 loop spans 15 amino acids. The V gene's germline CDR1 is LNHDA and CDR2 SQIVND (reference sequence). V was clipped by 6 bases and J by 3 bases; unmatched bases: 5. The DNA read from the CDR3 is TGTGCCAGTAGATCCTCTAGCGGGAGCTACAATGAG. It yields the protein CASRSSSGSYNE. The whole CDR3 region reads CASRSSSGSYNEQFF.

Ten or more counts support this clone. From the germline J gene comes the end of the CDR3, since the read stops 3 residues before it. The chain is built from TRBV4-2 and TRBJ2-7; TRBD2 matches at 8 bases. CDR1 is LGHNA and CDR2 is YNFKEQ in the germline V gene. Unmatched junction bases numbered 7, after V lost 3 bases and J lost 3 bases. The CDR3 runs 15 residues. This CDR3 is CASSQRGGLVYEQYF. The part of the CDR3 DNA that was read is TGTGCCAGCAGCCAGAGAGGGGGACTAGTCTACGAG.